A single sample is the source of the 13 T cell receptor beta chains below, sequenced in a study of T cells after posttransplantation cyclophosphamide. Sequencing was performed with immunoSEQ multiplex PCR; in TCRdb, only in-frame clones are kept and a portion is missing. The data show about 30,000 clones, with none appearing a single time. The sample comprised PBMCs. The source is a woman aged 55-70 years in good health, CMV-negative, and a related stem cell transplant donor.

This clone was seen ten or more times. V is TRBV20-1 and J is TRBJ2-7; D is undetermined. In germline, CDR1 is DFQATT, CDR2 SNEGSKA (reference sequence). There are 11 residues in the CDR3. V lost 5 bases to trimming and J lost 1 base, with 6 bases between them. CDR3 amino acids: CSASISYEQYF. DNA of the CDR3: TGCAGTGCTTCCATTTCCTACGAGCAGTACTTC.

This clone was counted at least ten times. The chain is built from TRBV11-2 and TRBJ2-4; the D is unclear. The CDR3 contains 15 residues. V lost 5 bases, J lost 0 bases, and 11 bases lay in between. CDR1 is SGHAT, CDR2 FQNNGV, per germline. The CDR3 loop reads CASSQELLAKNIQYF. In DNA form, the CDR3 reads TGTGCCAGCAGCCAGGAACTGCTAGCCAAAAACATTCAGTACTTC.

This clone has ten or more counts. This chain uses TRBV2 with TRBJ1-1, with TRBD1 matching over 7 bases. Germline CDR1 SNHLY, CDR2 FYNNEI. The CDR3 totals 13 residues. The trim removed 4 bases at V and 2 bases at J, leaving 1 base unmatched. The DNA for the CDR3 is TGTGCCAGCAGTGGGGACAGCAACACTGAAGCTTTCTTT. The encoded protein is CASSGDSNTEAFF.

The rearrangement joins TRBV29-1 to TRBJ2-3; 7 bases fit TRBD1. J gave up 0 bases and V 7 bases, and 7 bases lay outside the gene matches. Germline lookup yields CDR1 SQVTM and CDR2 ANQGSEA. The CDR3 covers 14 residues. CDR3 region: CSARDSPSTDTQYF. CDR3 in DNA: TGCAGCGCCAGGGACAGTCCTAGCACAGATACGCAGTATTTT.

This clone came up a few times. This chain links TRBV30 with TRBJ2-1, with 8 bases lining up with TRBD2. The germline V gene encodes CDR1 GTSNPN and CDR2 SVGIG (reference sequence). CDR3 size: 18 residues. Trimming cost V 3 bases and J 0 bases; bases outside gene matches: 13. CDR3 in DNA: TGTGCCTGGAGCGGCGGTTTTCTAGCGGGTAACTCCTACAATGAGCAGTTCTTC. Protein sequence: CAWSGGFLAGNSYNEQFF.

The chain is built from TRBV28 and TRBJ1-5; D unresolved. Per the germline V gene, CDR1 is MDHEN and CDR2 is SYDVKM. Trimming took 5 bases from V and 0 from J, leaving 2 bases between them. CDR3 size: 12 residues. In nucleotides, the CDR3 is TGTGCCAGCAGTCATAGCAATCAGCCCCAGCATTTT. Translating it yields CASSHSNQPQHF.

This clone has ten or more counts. The rearrangement links TRBV28 to TRBJ2-7; 9 positions agree with TRBD1. CDR3 length: 16 amino acids. Germline loops: CDR1 MDHEN, CDR2 SYDVKM. V dropped 5 bases and J dropped 1; count of bases not matched to a gene: 9. The CDR3 region has the DNA TGTGCCAGCAGTCCTCCCCCGGGACAGGGTTCCTACGAGCAGTACTTC. The encoded protein is CASSPPPGQGSYEQYF.

This clone was picked up many times. The CDR3 DNA is TGCGCCAGCAGCCAAGGGCAGGGGGCGGGTGAAAAACTGTTTTTT. It encodes CASSQGQGAGEKLFF. The chain recombines TRBV4-3 with TRBJ1-4; 8 bases are shared with TRBD1. The junction had 5 bases not matched to a gene; V was cut back by 1 base and J by 7 bases. Germline-derived CDR1 and CDR2 are LGHNA and YSLEER. CDR3 size: 15 residues.

This clone occurred many times. The rearrangement joins TRBV5-6 to TRBJ1-2; no definite D call. Per the germline V gene, CDR1 is SGHDT and CDR2 is YYEEEE. The CDR3 sequence is 12 residues long. V was trimmed by 0 bases and J by 4 bases, leaving 4 bases between them. CDR3 DNA: TGTGCCAGCAGCTTGGAGGCCTATGGCTACACCTTC. It codes for CASSLEAYGYTF.

This clone was seen many times. This sequence joins TRBV5-6 and TRBJ2-1; a weak D match, TRBD1 (6 bases). Germline CDR1 and CDR2: SGHDT and YYEEEE. The V end was cut by 6 bases, the J end by 6 bases, with 19 bases between. CDR3 size: 15 residues. The CDR3 bases are TGTGCCAGCAACATACCGGGACATAATTCCAATGAGCAGTTCTTC. It translates to CASNIPGHNSNEQFF.

This clone appeared many times. V gene TRBV30 combines with J gene TRBJ2-1, with 7 bases aligning to TRBD1. Losses at the gene ends were 3 bases for V and 0 bases for J; bases not matched to a gene: 5. CDR3 length: 15 amino acids. CDR1 is GTSNPN, CDR2 SVGIG, per germline (reference sequence). DNA of the CDR3: TGTGCCTGGAGAAACCGGGACAGCTCCTACAATGAGCAGTTCTTC. Its translation: CAWRNRDSSYNEQFF.

This clone was counted ten times or more. The CDR3 is CASSRTSGSGYEQYF. CDR3 DNA sequence: TGCGCCAGCAGCCGGACTAGCGGGAGCGGGTACGAGCAGTACTTC. V usage is TRBV5-1 and J usage is TRBJ2-7, with 13 bases matching TRBD2. Germline CDR1 is SGHRS and CDR2 is YFSETQ. CDR3 length: 15 residues. V shed 4 bases and J 4 bases; nucleotides not matched to a gene: 5.

Many counts were recorded for this clone. This chain uses TRBV10-3 with TRBJ1-4; 10 bases map to TRBD1. This CDR3 contains 17 residues. CDR1 and CDR2 (germline): ENHRY, SYGVKD. V trimming: 2 bases; J trimming: 3 bases; junction bases outside the gene matches: 6. CDR3 nucleotides: TGTGCCATCAGTGAGGCCCGACAGGGGGCGGCTAATGAAAAACTGTTTTTT. Translated: CAISEARQGAANEKLFF.